These 5 T cell receptor beta chains were all obtained from the same sample, sequenced in a study of regulatory T cells in long-lasting Graves disease (dated by TCRdb to the early 2020s). Receptor libraries were prepared by multiplex PCR. Sequenced using an Illumina HiSeq 4000. iRepertoire HTBI primers and Arm-PCR amplification of CDR3 regions were used to construct TCR beta libraries. Using fastp at Q25 and MiXCR, TCRdb reprocessed the public reads and kept productive beta chains. Rows merge per CDR3 protein into single entries with the most common DNA and genes. The sample yields about 660,000 distinct CDR3 sequences; 30% were counted once. The top ten clonotypes cover roughly 40% of the sample. Interpreted using the paper, the time point label stands for: persistent/refractory GD, antithyroid drugs over 5 years with positive TRAb. For both TCR sequencing and RNA sequencing, RNA was extracted from PBMCs using TRIzol.

The source was peripheral blood mononuclear cells (PBMCs), collected when the disease was refractory, from a patient treated with antithyroid drugs. These receptors came from a female donor with Graves disease.

As concerns this clonotype: This sequence may be a read error, since a much larger clone differs from it by one base. The CDR3: CASSSFPQTPKTEAFF. The CDR3, as DNA: TGTGCCAGCAGTTCCTTCCCCCAAACCCCGAAGACTGAAGCTTTCTTT. V usage is TRBV6-2 or TRBV6-3 and J usage is TRBJ1-1; D gene unclear. This CDR3 is built from 16 residues. V was cut by 4 bases and J by 5 bases, with 20 bases left in between. Germline loops: CDR1 MNHEY, CDR2 SVGEGT.

This clonotype occurred a few times. The gene calls are TRBV16 and TRBJ2-7, with no clear D. The CDR3 length is 12 residues. CDR1 is KGHSY, CDR2 FQNENV, per germline. V shed 0 bases and J shed 6 bases, with 6 bases lying between them. CDR3 sequence (DNA): TGTGCCAGCAGCCAATCTGTGTCCGAGCAGTACTTC. Its protein product is CASSQSVSEQYF.

This clonotype was seen more than once but under ten times. The CDR3: CASSGWGGRTKETQYF. The CDR3 DNA is TGTGCCAGCAGTGGGTGGGGCGGGAGGACCAAAGAGACCCAGTACTTC. J is TRBJ2-5 and V is TRBV28, with 8 bases identical to TRBD2. CDR3 length equals 16 residues. The ends lost 5 bases at V and 3 bases at J; junction bases unmatched: 11. CDR1 and CDR2 from the germline V gene are MDHEN and SYDVKM.

This clonotype was seen a handful of times. The chain carries TRBV25-1 and TRBJ1-2; D is unresolved. Looked up from germline, CDR1 is MGHDK and CDR2 is SYGVNS. The V end lost 0 bases, the J end lost 8 bases, and 10 bases lay between the germline ends. This CDR3 has 13 residues. Written as DNA, the CDR3 is TGTGCCAGCAGTGAATATAATCGAAGGGGCTACACCTTC. It encodes CASSEYNRRGYTF.

The J gene is TRBJ2-7, the V gene TRBV20-1, with D possibly TRBD1 on 6 matching bases. V was clipped by 5 bases and J by 3 bases, with 14 bases between them. Per germline, CDR1 DFQATT and CDR2 SNEGSKA (reference sequence). There are 13 residues in the CDR3. CDR3 nucleotide sequence: TGCAGTGCTGAACCGGGACACCTCTACGAGCAGTACTTC. This gives the protein CSAEPGHLYEQYF.